These 7 T cell receptor beta chains were sequenced from one sample in a study of long-term antiretroviral therapy in people with HIV (dated by TCRdb to 2021 to 2024). The immunoSEQ hsTCRB v3.0 assay was used at survey level resolution to sequence the TRB variable region. What TCRdb holds here is the immuneACCESS table cut down to in-frame rearrangements. Part of the clones is not present; checked against another copy, under half of the missing clones reflect an unresolved V gene, and the others are unexplained. The sample records tens of thousands of clones, 90% to 95% of which are singletons. The top ten clonotypes cover around 9.6% of the sample. The material was unsorted PBMCs, obtained 7.6 years after starting antiretroviral therapy. These receptors originate from a woman aged 40 to 50 with HIV.

A single count supports this clone. The chain links TRBV6-1 to TRBJ2-5, with TRBD2 matching 11 bases. The CDR3 contains 15 residues. The V and J ends lost 8 bases and 7 bases, in that order; junction bases with no gene match: 12. The germline gives CDR1 MNHNS, CDR2 SASEGT. The CDR3 DNA reads as TGTGCCAGCCTTGGTTCTAGCGGGGGGCGGGGGACCCAGTACTTC. Translated, it gives CASLGSSGGRGTQYF.

The gene calls are TRBV6-5 and TRBJ1-1; possibly TRBD1 for D (5 bases). The CDR3 consists of 14 residues. V was pared by 5 bases and J by 1 base, with 11 bases between. Germline V gene data show CDR1 as MNHEY and CDR2 as SVGAGI. CDR3 in DNA: TGTGCCAGCAGTCCGAGCAGGGAGAACACTGAAGCTTTCTTT. Its protein is CASSPSRENTEAFF.

This chain links TRBV19 with TRBJ2-3; TRBD2 agrees at 10 bases. Trimming removed 1 base from V and 8 bases from J; junction bases left unmatched: 9. The CDR3 is made up of 16 amino acids. Looked up from germline, CDR1 is LNHDA and CDR2 is SQIVND (reference sequence). In nucleotides, the CDR3 is TGTGCCAGTAGTATAGGGGGAGCGGGGGGGCGCGGTACGCAGTATTTT. Translation: CASSIGGAGGRGTQYF.

The gene calls are TRBV4-1 and TRBJ2-2, with a possible D match to TRBD1 (5 bases). The CDR3 contains 14 residues. Germline-derived CDR1 and CDR2 are MGHRA and YSYEKL. V lost 4 bases and J lost 4, with 10 bases in between. The CDR3 protein is CASSRGGGTGELFF. CDR3 nucleotide sequence: TGCGCCAGCAGCCGGGGCGGCGGCACCGGGGAGCTGTTTTTT.

This chain connects TRBV19 to TRBJ1-4; weak D call: TRBD1 (5 bases). Germline values: CDR1 LNHDA, CDR2 SQIVND (reference sequence). Trimming pared 6 bases from V and 3 bases from J, leaving 11 bases between. There are 14 residues in the CDR3. CDR3 sequence: CASSPGWANEKLFF. In nucleotides, the CDR3 is TGTGCCAGTAGCCCAGGGTGGGCTAATGAAAAACTGTTTTTT.

The chain carries TRBV7-8 and TRBJ2-3, with 9 positions matching TRBD2. This CDR3 is built from 18 residues. The V gene's germline CDR1 is SGHVS and CDR2 FQNEAQ. After removal of 5 bases from V and 2 bases from J, the junction contained 14 bases not matched to a gene. The CDR3 DNA sequence: TGTGCCAGCAGCACCCACCCCGACTTAGCGGGGGACACAGATACGCAGTATTTT. It is translated as CASSTHPDLAGDTDTQYF.

The chain joins TRBV19 to TRBJ2-5; unclear D gene. V was trimmed by 3 bases and J by 1 base, leaving 6 bases between them. This CDR3 has 13 residues. In germline, CDR1 is LNHDA, CDR2 SQIVND (reference sequence). CDR3 bases: TGTGCCAGTAGTATTAACCTCCAAGAGACCCAGTACTTC. Encoded protein: CASSINLQETQYF.